These 7 T cell receptor beta chains originate from one sample sequenced in a study of blood T cell repertoires in COVID-19. The protocol was immunoSEQ multiplex PCR, while the TCRdb copy is restricted to in-frame clones and leaves out a portion. The sample lists 400,000 to 500,000 clones, approximately 87% occurring once. Specimen: PBMCs or T cells enriched from blood (not recorded which). These receptors all stem from a woman in her forties who had recovered from COVID-19.

The CDR3 sequence is CASSSRGPGGAGDTQYF. In DNA, the CDR3 is TGTGCCAGCAGTTCTCGAGGGCCAGGGGGAGCGGGAGATACGCAGTATTTT. This chain connects TRBV7-6 to TRBJ2-3; possibly TRBD1 for D (7 bases). CDR3 length equals 17 residues. Germline CDR1 reads SGHVS; CDR2 reads FNYEAQ. Deletions cut 6 bases from V and 5 bases from J, with 24 bases between.

V gene TRBV7-2 combines with J gene TRBJ2-7; 7 bases map to TRBD2. Germline CDR1 reads SGHTA; CDR2 reads FQGNSA. The junction had 8 bases not matched to a gene; V was cut back by 3 bases and J by 3 bases. The CDR3 consists of 15 residues. This CDR3 reads CASSFGGSMGYEQYF. In DNA form, the CDR3 reads TGTGCCAGCAGCTTCGGCGGGAGTATGGGCTACGAGCAGTACTTC.

The gene calls are TRBV7-9 and TRBJ2-5; D is uncertain. V lost 5 bases and J lost 5, with 6 bases in between. This CDR3 contains 11 residues. Germline loops: CDR1 SEHNR, CDR2 FQNEAQ (reference sequence). CDR3 residues: CASSTRETQYF. The CDR3 DNA reads as TGTGCCAGCAGCACCAGGGAGACCCAGTACTTC.

This rearrangement joins TRBV12-5 to TRBJ1-1, with D unclear. The CDR3 loop spans 15 amino acids. Trimming shortened V by 4 bases and J by 2 bases, and 14 bases separated the two germline ends. Germline CDR1 reads LGHNT; CDR2 reads FRNRAP. In nucleotides, the CDR3 is TGTGCTAGTGGTTCCCAACATGGCGGTAACACTGAAGCTTTCTTT. Encoded protein: CASGSQHGGNTEAFF.

The V gene is TRBV7-2, the J gene TRBJ1-2; 7 bases are shared with TRBD1. CDR1 and CDR2 from the germline V gene are SGHTA and FQGNSA. This CDR3 comprises 16 residues. V dropped 3 bases and J dropped 4; count of bases not matched to a gene: 11. CDR3 bases: TGTGCCAGCAGCTTGGAACTACAGGGGTTGGGCTATGGCTACACCTTC. It specifies CASSLELQGLGYGYTF.

The rearrangement uses TRBV4-2 and TRBJ2-1; tentatively, D is TRBD1 (7 bases). CDR1 and CDR2 from the germline V gene are LGHNA and YNFKEQ. V lost 0 bases to trimming and J lost 5 bases, with 14 bases between them. The CDR3 runs to 16 residues. The CDR3 region is CASSQERGTANNEQFF. The CDR3, as DNA: TGTGCCAGCAGCCAAGAACGGGGGACAGCCAACAATGAGCAGTTCTTC.

The V call is TRBV18, the J call TRBJ2-5; D unresolved. The CDR3 has 14 amino acids. Per the germline V gene, CDR1 is KGHSH and CDR2 is LQKENI. With 0 bases removed from V and 4 bases from J, the gap between germline ends came to 9 bases. This CDR3 is CASSPPEDGETQYF. In DNA form, the CDR3 reads TGTGCCAGCTCACCACCTGAGGATGGAGAGACCCAGTACTTC.